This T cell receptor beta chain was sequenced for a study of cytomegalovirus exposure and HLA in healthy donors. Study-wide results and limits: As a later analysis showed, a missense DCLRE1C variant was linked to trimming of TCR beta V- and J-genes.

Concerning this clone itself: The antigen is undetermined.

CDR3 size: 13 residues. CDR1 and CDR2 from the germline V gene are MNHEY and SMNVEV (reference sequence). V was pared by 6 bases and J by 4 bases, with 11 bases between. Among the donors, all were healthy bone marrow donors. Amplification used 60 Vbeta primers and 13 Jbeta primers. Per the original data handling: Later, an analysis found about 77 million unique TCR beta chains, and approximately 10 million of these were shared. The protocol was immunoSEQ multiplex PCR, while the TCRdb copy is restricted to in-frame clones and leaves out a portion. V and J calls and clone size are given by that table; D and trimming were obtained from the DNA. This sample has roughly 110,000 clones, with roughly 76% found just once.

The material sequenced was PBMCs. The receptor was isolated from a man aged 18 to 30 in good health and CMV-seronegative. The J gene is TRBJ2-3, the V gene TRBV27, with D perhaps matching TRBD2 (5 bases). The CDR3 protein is CASSQPGADTQYF. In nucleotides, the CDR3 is TGTGCCAGCAGCCAACCCGGGGCAGATACGCAGTATTTT.